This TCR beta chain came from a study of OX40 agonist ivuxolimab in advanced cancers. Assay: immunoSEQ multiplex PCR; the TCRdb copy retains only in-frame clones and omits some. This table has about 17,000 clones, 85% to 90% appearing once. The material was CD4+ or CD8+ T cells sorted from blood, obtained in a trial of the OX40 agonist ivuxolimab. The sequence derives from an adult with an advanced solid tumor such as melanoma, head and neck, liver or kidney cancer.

CDR3 residues: CASSSGANVLTF. The DNA for the CDR3 is TGTGCCAGCAGCTCTGGGGCCAACGTCCTGACTTTC. The genes are TRBV27 and TRBJ2-6; D remains ambiguous. Deletions cut 6 bases from V and 0 bases from J, with 0 bases between. The germline V gene encodes CDR1 MNHEY and CDR2 SMNVEV (reference sequence). This CDR3 is built from 12 residues.